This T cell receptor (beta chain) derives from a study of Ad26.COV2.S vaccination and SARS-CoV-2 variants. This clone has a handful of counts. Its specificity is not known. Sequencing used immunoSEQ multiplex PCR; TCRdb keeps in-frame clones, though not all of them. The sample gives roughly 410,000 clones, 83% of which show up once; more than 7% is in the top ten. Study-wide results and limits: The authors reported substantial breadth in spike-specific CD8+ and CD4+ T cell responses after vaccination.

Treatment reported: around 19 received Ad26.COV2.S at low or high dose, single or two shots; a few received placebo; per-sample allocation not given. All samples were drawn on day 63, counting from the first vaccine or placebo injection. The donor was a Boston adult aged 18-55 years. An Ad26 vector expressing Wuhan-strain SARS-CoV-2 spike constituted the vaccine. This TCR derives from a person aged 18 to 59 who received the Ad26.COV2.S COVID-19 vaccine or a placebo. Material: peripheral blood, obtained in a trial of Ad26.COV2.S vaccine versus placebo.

The CDR3 DNA follows: TGTGCCAGCAGCTTAGAAGAGGAAAAACTGTTTTTT. Amino acids: CASSLEEEKLFF. The chain combines TRBV7-9 with TRBJ1-4; unclear D gene. V lost 1 base to trimming and J lost 8 bases, with 5 bases between them. This CDR3 is 12 amino acids long. Germline lookup yields CDR1 SEHNR and CDR2 FQNEAQ (reference sequence). The full variable domain, rest sourced from reference TRBV7-9 and TRBJ1-4, is DTGVSQNPRHKITKRGQNVTFRCDPISEHNRLYWYRQTLGQGPEFLTYFQNEAQLEKSRLLSDRFSAERPKGSFSTLEIQRTEQGDSAMYLCASSLEEEKLFFGSGTQLSVL.